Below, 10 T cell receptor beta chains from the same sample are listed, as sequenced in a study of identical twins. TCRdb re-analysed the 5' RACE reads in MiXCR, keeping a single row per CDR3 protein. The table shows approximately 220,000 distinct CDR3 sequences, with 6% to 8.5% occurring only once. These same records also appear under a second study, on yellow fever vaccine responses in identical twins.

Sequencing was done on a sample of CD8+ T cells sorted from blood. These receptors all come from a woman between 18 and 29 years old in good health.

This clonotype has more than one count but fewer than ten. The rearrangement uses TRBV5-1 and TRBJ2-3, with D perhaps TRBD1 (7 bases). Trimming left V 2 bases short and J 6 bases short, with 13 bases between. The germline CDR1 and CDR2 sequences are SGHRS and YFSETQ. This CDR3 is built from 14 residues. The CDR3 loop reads CASSLGGGVDTQYF. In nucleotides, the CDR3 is TGCGCCAGCAGCTTAGGAGGGGGCGTTGATACGCAGTATTTT.

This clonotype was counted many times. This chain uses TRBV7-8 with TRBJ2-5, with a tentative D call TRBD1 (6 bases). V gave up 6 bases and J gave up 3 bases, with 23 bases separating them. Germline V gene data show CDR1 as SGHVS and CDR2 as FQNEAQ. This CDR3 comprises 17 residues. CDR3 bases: TGTGCCAGCAGATTGAACAGGGACATCAGGAAGAAAGAGACCCAGTACTTC. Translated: CASRLNRDIRKKETQYF.

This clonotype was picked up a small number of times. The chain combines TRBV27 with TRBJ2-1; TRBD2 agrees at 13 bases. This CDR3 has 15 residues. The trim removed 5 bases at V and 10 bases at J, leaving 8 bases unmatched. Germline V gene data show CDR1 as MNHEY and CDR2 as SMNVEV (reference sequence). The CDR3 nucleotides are TGTGCCAGCAGTAGGGGACTAGCGGGAATGCGGGAGCAGTTCTTC. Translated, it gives CASSRGLAGMREQFF.

The CDR3 loop is CASSESFDSGNTIYF. The CDR3 DNA follows: TGTGCCAGCAGTGAGAGTTTTGACTCTGGAAACACCATATATTTT. V and J are TRBV2 and TRBJ1-3; no firm D call. Germline CDR1 and CDR2: SNHLY and FYNNEI. Trimming shortened V by 3 bases and J by 0 bases, and 9 bases separated the two germline ends. The CDR3 is made up of 15 amino acids.

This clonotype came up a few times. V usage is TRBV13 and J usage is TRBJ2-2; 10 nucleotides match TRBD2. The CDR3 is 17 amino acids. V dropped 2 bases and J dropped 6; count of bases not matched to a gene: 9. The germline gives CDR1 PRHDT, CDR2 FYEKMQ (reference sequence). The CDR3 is CASSLYLAGATSGELFF. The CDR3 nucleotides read TGTGCCAGCAGCTTATATCTAGCGGGAGCTACTTCCGGGGAGCTGTTTTTT.

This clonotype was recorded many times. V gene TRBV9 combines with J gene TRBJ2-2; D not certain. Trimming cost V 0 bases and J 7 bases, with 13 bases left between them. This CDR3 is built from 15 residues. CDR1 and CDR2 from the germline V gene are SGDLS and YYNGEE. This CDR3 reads CASSVVGPEFGELFF. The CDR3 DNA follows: TGTGCCAGCAGCGTAGTTGGGCCCGAGTTCGGGGAGCTGTTTTTT.

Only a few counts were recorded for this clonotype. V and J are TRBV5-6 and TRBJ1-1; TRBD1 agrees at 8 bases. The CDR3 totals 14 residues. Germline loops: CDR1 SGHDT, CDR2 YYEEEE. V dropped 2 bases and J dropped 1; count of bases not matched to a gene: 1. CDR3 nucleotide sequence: TGTGCCAGCAGCTTCGGGACAGGGAACACTGAAGCTTTCTTT. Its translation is CASSFGTGNTEAFF.

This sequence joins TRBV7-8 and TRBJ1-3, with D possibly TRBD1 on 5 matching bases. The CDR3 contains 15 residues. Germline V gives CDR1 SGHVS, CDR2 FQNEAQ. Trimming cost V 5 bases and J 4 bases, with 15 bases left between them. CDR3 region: CASSLLGGSGNTIYF. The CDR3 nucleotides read TGTGCCAGCAGCCTCCTGGGGGGTTCCGGAAACACCATATATTTT.

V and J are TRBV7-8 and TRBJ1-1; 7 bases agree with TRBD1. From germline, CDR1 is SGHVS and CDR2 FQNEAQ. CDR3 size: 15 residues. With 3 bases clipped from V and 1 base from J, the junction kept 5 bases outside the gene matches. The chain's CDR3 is CASSFPGQTNTEAFF. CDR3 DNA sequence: TGTGCCAGCAGCTTTCCGGGACAGACGAACACTGAAGCTTTCTTT. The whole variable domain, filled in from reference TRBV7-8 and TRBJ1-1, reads GAGVSQSPRYKVAKRGQDVALRCDPISGHVSLFWYQQALGQGPEFLTYFQNEAQLDKSGLPSDRFFAERPEGSVSTLKIQRTQQEDSAVYLCASSFPGQTNTEAFFGQGTRLTVV.

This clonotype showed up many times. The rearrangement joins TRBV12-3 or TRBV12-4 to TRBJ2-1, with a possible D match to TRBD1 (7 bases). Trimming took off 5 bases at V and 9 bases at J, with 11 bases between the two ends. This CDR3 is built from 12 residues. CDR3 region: CASSPGGGEQFF. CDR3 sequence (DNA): TGTGCCAGCAGTCCAGGGGGAGGTGAGCAGTTCTTC.